Below are 18 T cell receptor beta chains sequenced from a single sample in a study of blood T cell repertoires in COVID-19 (dated by TCRdb to the early 2020s). Library construction relied on the immunoSEQ multiplex PCR assay. This is the immuneACCESS table as TCRdb keeps it, with only in-frame sequences that have V and J called. A part of the clones is gone; compared with another copy, unresolved V genes explain less than half, and the rest is unexplained. The sample table holds 200,000 to 250,000 clones, of which about 85% were seen once. In total, the top ten clones hold approximately 12% of the sample. The specimen was peripheral blood. The source is a woman under 30 who had recovered from COVID-19.

This clone showed up just once. The genes are TRBV19 and TRBJ1-2; TRBD1 agrees at 11 bases. CDR1 LNHDA and CDR2 SQIVND come from the germline V gene (reference sequence). After removal of 8 bases from V and 5 bases from J, the junction contained 7 bases not matched to a gene. The length of the CDR3 is 14 residues. CDR3 bases: TGTGCCAGTGGCGGACAGGGGGCGAGGTATGGCTACACCTTC. Amino acid sequence: CASGGQGARYGYTF.

This chain joins TRBV25-1 and TRBJ2-1; 11 bases are a match to TRBD2. CDR1 MGHDK and CDR2 SYGVNS come from the germline V gene. With V trimmed by 3 bases and J by 8 bases, 9 bases remained unmatched. The CDR3 totals 16 residues. In DNA form, the CDR3 reads TGTGCCAGCAGTGAGGGGGGACTAGCGGTATTTGATGAGCAGTTCTTC. Translated, it gives CASSEGGLAVFDEQFF.

The chain uses TRBV2 and TRBJ1-2; no firm D call. Trimming left V 6 bases short and J 4 bases short, with 15 bases between. The CDR3 has 14 residues. Germline CDR1 and CDR2: SNHLY and FYNNEI. CDR3 loop: CASSLDGAGYGYTF. CDR3 nucleotides: TGTGCCAGCAGCCTGGACGGCGCGGGCTATGGCTACACCTTC.

The chain recombines TRBV7-2 with TRBJ2-7; maybe TRBD1 (5 bases). With 1 base removed from V and 1 base from J, the gap between germline ends came to 11 bases. Germline-derived CDR1 and CDR2 are SGHTA and FQGNSA. The CDR3 runs 15 residues. This CDR3 reads CASSLDLGQSYEQYF. The CDR3 DNA reads as TGTGCCAGCAGCTTAGACCTTGGACAATCCTACGAGCAGTACTTC.

The V gene is TRBV11-3, the J gene TRBJ2-5; TRBD2 aligns across 8 bases. Unmatched junction bases numbered 7, after V lost 6 bases and J lost 4 bases. Per the germline V gene, CDR1 is SGHNT and CDR2 is YENEEA. The CDR3 has 14 amino acids. In DNA form, the CDR3 reads TGTGCCAGCAGTTTAAGCGGGAGTCTAGAGACCCAGTACTTC. Residues: CASSLSGSLETQYF.

This chain joins TRBV11-2 and TRBJ1-1; D remains unclear. Germline values: CDR1 SGHAT, CDR2 FQNNGV. CDR3 size: 12 residues. Between the trimmed V and J ends, which lost 5 bases and 0 bases, there was a span of 4 bases. DNA of the CDR3: TGTGCCAGCAGCGAGCTGAACACTGAAGCTTTCTTT. Translating gives CASSELNTEAFF.

The chain is built from TRBV19 and TRBJ1-1; the D is unclear. From germline, CDR1 is LNHDA and CDR2 SQIVND (reference sequence). The CDR3 runs to 14 residues. V was pared by 3 bases and J by 4 bases, with 12 bases between. Written as DNA, the CDR3 is TGTGCCAGTAGTATGGAGGGAGCGTTCACTGAAGCTTTCTTT. It translates to CASSMEGAFTEAFF.

Regarding this clone: The same CDR3 arises from other DNA sequences in this sample as well. The chain combines TRBV14 with TRBJ1-2; D gene unclear. V shed 1 base and J shed 4 bases, with 13 bases lying between them. The CDR3 runs to 15 residues. The germline gives CDR1 SGHDN, CDR2 FVKESK. This CDR3 is CASSQVAGISYGYTF. DNA of the CDR3: TGTGCCAGCAGCCAAGTCGCGGGGATCTCCTATGGCTACACCTTC.

The chain couples TRBV10-2 to TRBJ2-7; 7 bases match TRBD1. Germline values: CDR1 WSHSY, CDR2 SAAADI. The V segment lost 6 bases and the J segment 3 bases; nucleotides outside the gene matches: 17. This CDR3 contains 17 residues. The DNA for the CDR3 is TGCGCCAGCAGCCTTACCGGGACAGAAAAAAGGGGCTACGAGCAGTACTTC. Translated: CASSLTGTEKRGYEQYF.

The chain couples TRBV2 to TRBJ2-5, with 10 bases lining up with TRBD2. The CDR3 extends over 15 amino acids. Germline V gives CDR1 SNHLY, CDR2 FYNNEI. V shed 5 bases, J shed 0 bases, and the junction held 3 bases outside the gene matches. The CDR3 spells CASSFLAGDQETQYF. The CDR3 DNA is TGTGCCAGCAGTTTCCTAGCGGGGGACCAAGAGACCCAGTACTTC.

The chain carries TRBV3-1 (or the pseudogene TRBV3-2) and TRBJ1-4; maybe TRBD1 (5 bases). V shed 0 bases and J shed 0 bases, with 5 bases lying between them. The CDR3 is made up of 15 amino acids. Germline CDR1 is LGHDT and CDR2 is YNNKEL (reference sequence). CDR3 DNA: TGTGCCAGCAGCCAAGAGACAGCAACTAATGAAAAACTGTTTTTT. Amino acid sequence: CASSQETATNEKLFF.

V is TRBV13 and J is TRBJ2-7; TRBD2 aligns across 11 bases. This CDR3 region has 20 residues. Germline V lookup: CDR1 PRHDT, CDR2 FYEKMQ (reference sequence). Trimming cost V 4 bases and J 7 bases; bases outside gene matches: 24. The CDR3 DNA sequence: TGTGCCAGCAGCTCCGCCTCCTCAGGGACACTAGCGGGAGTGCGGCGAGAGCAGTACTTC. It is translated as CASSSASSGTLAGVRREQYF.

The genes are TRBV6-2 or TRBV6-3 and TRBJ1-2; D possibly corresponds to TRBD1 (6 bases). The CDR3 has 14 amino acids. V lost 2 bases, J lost 2 bases, and 9 bases lay in between. Germline V gene sequence: CDR1 MNHEY, CDR2 SVGEGT. Here the CDR3 reads CASSYGGANYGYTF. The CDR3 DNA reads TGTGCCAGCAGTTACGGGGGCGCCAACTATGGCTACACCTTC.

The chain links TRBV16 to TRBJ1-5; TRBD1 matches 7 bases. This CDR3 is built from 16 residues. Germline V gives CDR1 KGHSY, CDR2 FQNENV. J lost 9 bases, V lost 0 bases, and 11 bases had no gene match. DNA for the CDR3: TGTGCCAGCAGCCAATCGGGCGGGACAGCGTCCCTGCCCCAGCATTTT. This translates into CASSQSGGTASLPQHF.

This chain connects TRBV11-2 to TRBJ2-1; tentatively, D is TRBD2 (6 bases). The CDR3 is 14 residues long. Germline loops: CDR1 SGHAT, CDR2 FQNNGV. Trimming shortened V by 1 base and J by 6 bases, and 10 bases separated the two germline ends. The CDR3 sequence is CASSLGTIGNEQFF. CDR3 sequence (DNA): TGTGCCAGCAGCTTAGGGACTATCGGCAATGAGCAGTTCTTC.

This chain uses TRBV6-6 with TRBJ2-1, with 7 bases that match TRBD2. V gave up 7 bases and J gave up 4 bases; unmatched junction bases: 13. The germline gives CDR1 MNHNY, CDR2 SVGAGI (reference sequence). The CDR3 is 16 amino acids. CDR3 residues: CASTGGGSAPYNEQFF. CDR3 nucleotide sequence: TGTGCCAGCACCGGTGGCGGGAGCGCTCCATACAATGAGCAGTTCTTC.

The chain is built from TRBV7-8 and TRBJ1-2; tentative D call: TRBD1 (5 bases). CDR1 is SGHVS and CDR2 is FQNEAQ in the germline V gene. The length of the CDR3 is 14 residues. V lost 5 bases and J lost 0, with 10 bases in between. CDR3 residues: CASSLGHTNYGYTF. The CDR3 nucleotides read TGTGCCAGCAGCCTCGGACATACTAACTATGGCTACACCTTC.

This chain uses TRBV6-5 with TRBJ2-3; D is possibly TRBD1 (5 bases). Germline assignment: CDR1 MNHEY and CDR2 SVGAGI. The CDR3 contains 16 residues. V was cut by 0 bases and J by 0 bases, with 10 bases left in between. In DNA, the CDR3 is TGTGCCAGCAGTTACTCGACAGTCGTCAGCACAGATACGCAGTATTTT. Its translation: CASSYSTVVSTDTQYF.